Given below is one T cell receptor beta chain in context. The antigen remains unidentified. These data originate in a study of cytotoxic CD8 clonotypes in ibrutinib-treated CLL. Findings and limits, study-wide: Public clonotypes were seen rarely and were contracted or stable on treatment.

The CDR3 is 13 residues long. Per the germline V gene, CDR1 is LNHNV and CDR2 is YYDKDF (reference sequence). With 3 bases clipped from V and 7 bases from J, the junction kept 4 bases outside the gene matches. Assay used: immunoSEQ multiplex PCR; TCRdb lists only in-frame clones, some missing. The sample has roughly 200,000 clones; about 72% are singletons. The TCR originated in a human donor with chronic lymphocytic leukemia. Sequencing used PBMCs, obtained after 24 months of ibrutinib treatment. The chain couples TRBV15 to TRBJ1-2, with 8 bases lining up with TRBD1. The CDR3 DNA reads TGTGCCACCAGCAGTTTTGACAGGGGTGGCTACACCTTC. It yields the protein CATSSFDRGGYTF.